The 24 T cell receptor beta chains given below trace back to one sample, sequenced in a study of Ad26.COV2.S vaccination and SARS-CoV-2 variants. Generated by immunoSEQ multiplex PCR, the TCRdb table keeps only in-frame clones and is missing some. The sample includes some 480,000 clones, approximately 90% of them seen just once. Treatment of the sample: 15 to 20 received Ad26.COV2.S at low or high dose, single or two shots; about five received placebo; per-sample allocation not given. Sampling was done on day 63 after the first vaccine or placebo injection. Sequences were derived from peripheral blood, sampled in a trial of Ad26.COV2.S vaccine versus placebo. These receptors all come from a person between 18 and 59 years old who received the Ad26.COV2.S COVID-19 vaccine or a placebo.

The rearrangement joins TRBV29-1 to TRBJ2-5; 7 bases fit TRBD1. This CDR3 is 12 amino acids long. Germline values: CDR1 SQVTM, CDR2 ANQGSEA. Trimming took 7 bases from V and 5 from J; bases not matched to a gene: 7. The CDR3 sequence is CSGRQGTETQYF. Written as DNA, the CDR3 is TGCAGCGGGAGACAGGGTACGGAGACCCAGTACTTC.

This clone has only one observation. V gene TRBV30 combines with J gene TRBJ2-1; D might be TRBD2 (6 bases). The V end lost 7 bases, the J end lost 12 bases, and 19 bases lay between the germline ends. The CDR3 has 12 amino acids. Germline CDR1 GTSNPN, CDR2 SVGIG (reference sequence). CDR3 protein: CASQSGDPTQFF. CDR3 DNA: TGTGCCTCCCAGTCGGGGGATCCGACGCAGTTCTTC. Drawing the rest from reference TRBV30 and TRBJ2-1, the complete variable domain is SQTIHQWPATLVQPVGSPLSLECTVEGTSNPNLYWYRQAAGRGLQLLFYSVGIGQISSEVPQNLSASRPQDRQFILSSKKLLLSDSGFYLCASQSGDPTQFFGPGTRLTVL.

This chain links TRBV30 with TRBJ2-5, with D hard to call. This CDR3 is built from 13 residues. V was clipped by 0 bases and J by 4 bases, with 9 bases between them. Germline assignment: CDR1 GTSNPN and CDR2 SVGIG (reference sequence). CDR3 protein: CAWSVRSGETQYF. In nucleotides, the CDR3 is TGTGCCTGGAGTGTTAGATCGGGAGAGACCCAGTACTTC.

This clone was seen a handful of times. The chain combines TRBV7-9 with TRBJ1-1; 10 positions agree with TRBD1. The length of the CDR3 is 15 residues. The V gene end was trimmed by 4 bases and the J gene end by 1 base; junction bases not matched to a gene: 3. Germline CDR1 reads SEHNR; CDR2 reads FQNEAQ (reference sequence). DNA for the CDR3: TGTGCCAGCAGCTCGGGACAGGGGAGGAACACTGAAGCTTTCTTT. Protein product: CASSSGQGRNTEAFF.

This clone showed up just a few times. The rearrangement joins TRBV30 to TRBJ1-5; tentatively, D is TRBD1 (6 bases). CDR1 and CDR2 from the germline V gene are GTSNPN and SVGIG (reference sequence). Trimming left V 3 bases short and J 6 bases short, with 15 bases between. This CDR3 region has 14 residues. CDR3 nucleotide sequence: TGTGCCTGGAGCCCAGGGGTATTGGGTCAGCCCCAGCATTTT. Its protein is CAWSPGVLGQPQHF.

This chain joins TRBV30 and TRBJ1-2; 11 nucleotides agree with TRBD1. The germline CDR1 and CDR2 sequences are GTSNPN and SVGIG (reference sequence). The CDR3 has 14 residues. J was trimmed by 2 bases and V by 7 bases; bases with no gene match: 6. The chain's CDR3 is CALPRTGGNYGYTF. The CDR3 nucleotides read TGTGCCTTACCTCGGACAGGGGGCAACTATGGCTACACCTTC.

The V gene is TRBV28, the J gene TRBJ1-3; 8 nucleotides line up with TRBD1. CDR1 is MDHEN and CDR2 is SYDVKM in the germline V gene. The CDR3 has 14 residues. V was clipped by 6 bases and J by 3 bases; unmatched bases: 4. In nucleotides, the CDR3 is TGTGCCAGCAGGACAGGGGTGGTTGGAAACACCATATATTTT. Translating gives CASRTGVVGNTIYF.

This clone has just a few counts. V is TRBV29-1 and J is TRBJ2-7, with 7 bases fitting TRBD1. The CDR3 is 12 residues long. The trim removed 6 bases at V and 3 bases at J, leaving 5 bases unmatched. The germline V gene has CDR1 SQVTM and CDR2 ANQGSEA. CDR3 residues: CSVRTGVYEQYF. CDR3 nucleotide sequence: TGCAGCGTGAGGACAGGCGTCTACGAGCAGTACTTC.

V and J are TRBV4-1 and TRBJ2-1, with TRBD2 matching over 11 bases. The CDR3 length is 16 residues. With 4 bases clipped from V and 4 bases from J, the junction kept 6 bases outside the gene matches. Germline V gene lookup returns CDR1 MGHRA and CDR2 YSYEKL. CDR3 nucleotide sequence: TGCGCCAGCAGCCCAACCGGGACTAGCGGATACAATGAGCAGTTCTTC. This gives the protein CASSPTGTSGYNEQFF.

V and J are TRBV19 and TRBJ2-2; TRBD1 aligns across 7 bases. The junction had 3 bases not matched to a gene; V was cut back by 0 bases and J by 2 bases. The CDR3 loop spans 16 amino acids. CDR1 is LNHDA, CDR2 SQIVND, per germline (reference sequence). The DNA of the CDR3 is TGTGCCAGTAGTATAGAGCGGACAGGTAACACCGGGGAGCTGTTTTTT. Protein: CASSIERTGNTGELFF.

CDR3 DNA sequence: TGTGCCAGCAGCTTTGAGCTAGCGGGTCTCAATGAGCAGTTCTTC. It specifies CASSFELAGLNEQFF. V is TRBV13 and J is TRBJ2-1; 8 bases are shared with TRBD2. Trimming at V came to 3 bases and at J to 6 bases, leaving 7 bases not matched to a gene. CDR1 is PRHDT, CDR2 FYEKMQ, per germline (reference sequence). The length of the CDR3 is 15 residues.

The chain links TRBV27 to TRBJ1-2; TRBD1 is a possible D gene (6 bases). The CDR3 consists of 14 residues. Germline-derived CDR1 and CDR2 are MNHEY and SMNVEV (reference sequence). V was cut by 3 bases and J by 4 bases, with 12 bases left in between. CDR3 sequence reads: CASSLDQGSYGYTF. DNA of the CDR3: TGTGCCAGCAGTTTGGATCAGGGGTCCTATGGCTACACCTTC.

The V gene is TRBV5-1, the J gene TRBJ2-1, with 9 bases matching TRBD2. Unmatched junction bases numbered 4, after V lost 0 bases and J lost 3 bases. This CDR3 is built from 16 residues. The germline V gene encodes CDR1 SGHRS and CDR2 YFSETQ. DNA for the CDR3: TGCGCCAGCAGCTTGGTCGCTAGCGGGGTCTACAATGAGCAGTTCTTC. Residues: CASSLVASGVYNEQFF.

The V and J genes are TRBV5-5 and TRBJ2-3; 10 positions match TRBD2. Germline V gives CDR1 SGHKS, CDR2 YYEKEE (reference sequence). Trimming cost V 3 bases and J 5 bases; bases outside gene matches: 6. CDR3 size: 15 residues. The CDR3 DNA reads TGTGCCAGCAGCTCCCTAGCGGGAGTGGAAGATACGCAGTATTTT. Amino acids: CASSSLAGVEDTQYF.

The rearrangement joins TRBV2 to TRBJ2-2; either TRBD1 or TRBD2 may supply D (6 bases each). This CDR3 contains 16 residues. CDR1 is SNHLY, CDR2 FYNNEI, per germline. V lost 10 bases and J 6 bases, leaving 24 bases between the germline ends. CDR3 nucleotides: TGTGCCACCAAGGGTGGGGGGCGATCGATCGCCGGGGAGCTGTTTTTT. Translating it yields CATKGGGRSIAGELFF.

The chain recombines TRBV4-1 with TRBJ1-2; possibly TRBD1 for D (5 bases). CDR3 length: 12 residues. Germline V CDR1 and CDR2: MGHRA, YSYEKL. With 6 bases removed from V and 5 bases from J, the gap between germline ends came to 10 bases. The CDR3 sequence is CASSSGVYGYTF. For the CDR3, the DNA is TGCGCCAGCAGTTCGGGGGTATATGGCTACACCTTC.

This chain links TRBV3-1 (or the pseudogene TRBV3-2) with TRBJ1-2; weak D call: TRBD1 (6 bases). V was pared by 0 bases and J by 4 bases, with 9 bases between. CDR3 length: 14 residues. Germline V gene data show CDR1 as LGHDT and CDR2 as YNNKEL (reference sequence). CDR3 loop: CASSQDRGAYGYTF. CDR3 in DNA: TGTGCCAGCAGCCAAGACAGGGGCGCCTATGGCTACACCTTC.

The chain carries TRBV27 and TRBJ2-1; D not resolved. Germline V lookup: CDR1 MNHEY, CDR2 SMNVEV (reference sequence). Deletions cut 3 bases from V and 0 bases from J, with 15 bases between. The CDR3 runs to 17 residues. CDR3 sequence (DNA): TGTGCCAGCAGTTTCCCCTCCGGGCCGAGCTCCTACAATGAGCAGTTCTTC. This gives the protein CASSFPSGPSSYNEQFF.

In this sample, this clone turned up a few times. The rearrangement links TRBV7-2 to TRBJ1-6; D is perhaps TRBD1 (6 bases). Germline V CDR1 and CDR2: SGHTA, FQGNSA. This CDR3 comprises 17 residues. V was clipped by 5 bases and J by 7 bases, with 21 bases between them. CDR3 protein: CASSIFPPQGGNSPLHF. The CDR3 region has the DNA TGTGCCAGCAGCATATTTCCCCCACAGGGAGGGAATTCACCCCTCCACTTT.

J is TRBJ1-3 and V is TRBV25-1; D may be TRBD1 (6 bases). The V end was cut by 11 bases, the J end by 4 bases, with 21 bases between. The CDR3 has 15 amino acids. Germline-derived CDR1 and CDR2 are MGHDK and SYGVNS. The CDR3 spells CAPAVRYRAGNTIYF. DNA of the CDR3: TGTGCCCCAGCCGTCCGGTACAGGGCCGGAAACACCATATATTTT.

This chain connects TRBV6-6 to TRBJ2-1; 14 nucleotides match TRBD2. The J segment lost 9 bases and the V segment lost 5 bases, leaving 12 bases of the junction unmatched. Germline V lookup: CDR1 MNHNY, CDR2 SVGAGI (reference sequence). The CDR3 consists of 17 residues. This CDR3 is CASSRSRTSGRSSEQFF. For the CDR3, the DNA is TGTGCCAGCAGTCGCTCCCGGACTAGCGGGAGGAGTAGTGAGCAGTTCTTC.

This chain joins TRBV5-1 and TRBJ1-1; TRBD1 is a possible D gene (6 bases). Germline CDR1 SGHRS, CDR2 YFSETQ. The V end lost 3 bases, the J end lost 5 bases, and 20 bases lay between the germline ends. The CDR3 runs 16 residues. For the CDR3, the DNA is TGCGCCAGCAGCTCTGACAGGACCGCTCTGGGGACTGAAGCTTTCTTT. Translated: CASSSDRTALGTEAFF.

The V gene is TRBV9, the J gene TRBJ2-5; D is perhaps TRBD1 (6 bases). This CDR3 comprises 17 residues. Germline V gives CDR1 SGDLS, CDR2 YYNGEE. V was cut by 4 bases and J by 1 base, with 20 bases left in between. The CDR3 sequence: CASSPLVQTGGQETQYF. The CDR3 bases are TGTGCCAGCAGCCCCCTCGTCCAGACAGGAGGCCAAGAGACCCAGTACTTC.

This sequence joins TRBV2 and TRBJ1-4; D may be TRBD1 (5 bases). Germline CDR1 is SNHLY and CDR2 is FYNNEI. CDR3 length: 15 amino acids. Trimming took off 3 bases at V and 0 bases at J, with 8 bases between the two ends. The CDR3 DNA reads TGTGCCAGCAGTGATGTGGGGGCAACTAATGAAAAACTGTTTTTT. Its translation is CASSDVGATNEKLFF. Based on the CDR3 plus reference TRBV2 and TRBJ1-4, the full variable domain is EPEVTQTPSHQVTQMGQEVILRCVPISNHLYFYWYRQILGQKVEFLVSFYNNEISEKSEIFDDQFSVERPDGSNFTLKIRSTKLEDSAMYFCASSDVGATNEKLFFGSGTQLSVL.